This T cell receptor (beta chain) is drawn from a study of blood T cell repertoires in COVID-19. Overall study context: There were acute and convalescent COVID-19 samples, and they came from the United States, Italy and Spain. T cells, B-cell-depleted T cells, or PBMCs provided the cDNA or gDNA that served as material.

Original data processing: Estimates of nucleated cell counts were drawn from the amplification of reference gene primers. Sequenced by immunoSEQ multiplex PCR; TCRdb stores in-frame clones only, minus some. D and trimming come from the DNA, and the V and J calls and clone size come from that table. Altogether 110,000 to 150,000 clones are present, 80% being singletons, with the ten largest covering about 5%. This clone was recorded a few times. The CDR3 is made up of 12 amino acids. Germline V gene data show CDR1 as WSHSY and CDR2 as SAAADI. The trim removed 5 bases at V and 3 bases at J, leaving 1 base unmatched.

The sample taken for sequencing was peripheral blood. The receptor was derived from a woman in her forties or fifties with acute or convalescent COVID-19. The V and J genes are TRBV10-2 and TRBJ2-7, with 7 bases aligning to TRBD1. CDR3 region: CASSPGGYEQYF. The CDR3 region has the DNA TGCGCCAGCAGTCCAGGGGGCTACGAGCAGTACTTC.